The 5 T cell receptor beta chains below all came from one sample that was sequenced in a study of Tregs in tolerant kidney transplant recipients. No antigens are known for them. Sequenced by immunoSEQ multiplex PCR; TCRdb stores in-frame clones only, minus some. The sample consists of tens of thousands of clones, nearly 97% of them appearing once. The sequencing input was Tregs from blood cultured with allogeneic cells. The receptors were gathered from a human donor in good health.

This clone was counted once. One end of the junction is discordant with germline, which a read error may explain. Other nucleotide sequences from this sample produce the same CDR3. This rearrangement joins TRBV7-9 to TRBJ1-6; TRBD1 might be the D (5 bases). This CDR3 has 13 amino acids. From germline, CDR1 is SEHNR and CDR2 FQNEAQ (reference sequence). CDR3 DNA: TGTGCCAGCAGCTCTGCAGGGTATTCACCTCTCCACTTT. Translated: CASSSAGYSPLHF. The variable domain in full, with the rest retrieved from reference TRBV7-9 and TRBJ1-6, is DTGVSQNPRHKITKRGQNVTFRCDPISEHNRLYWYRQTLGQGPEFLTYFQNEAQLEKSRLLSDRFSAERPKGSFSTLEIQRTEQGDSAMYLCASSSAGYSPLHFGNGTRLTVT.

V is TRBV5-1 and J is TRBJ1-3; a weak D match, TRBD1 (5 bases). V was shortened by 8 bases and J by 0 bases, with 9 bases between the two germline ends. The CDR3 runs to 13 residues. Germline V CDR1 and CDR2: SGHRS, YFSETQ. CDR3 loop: CASSGYSGNTIYF. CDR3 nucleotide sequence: TGCGCCAGTTCAGGGTACTCTGGAAACACCATATATTTT.

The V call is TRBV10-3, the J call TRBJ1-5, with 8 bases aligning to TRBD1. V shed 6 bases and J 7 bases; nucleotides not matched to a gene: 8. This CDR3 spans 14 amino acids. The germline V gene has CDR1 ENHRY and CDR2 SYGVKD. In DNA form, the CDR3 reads TGTGCCATCAGCGTGGACAGGGCAGTCCAGCCCCAGCATTTT. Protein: CAISVDRAVQPQHF.

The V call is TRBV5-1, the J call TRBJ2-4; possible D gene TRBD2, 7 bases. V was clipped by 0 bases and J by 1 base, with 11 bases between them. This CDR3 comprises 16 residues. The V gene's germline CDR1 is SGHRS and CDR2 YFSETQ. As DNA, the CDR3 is TGCGCCAGCAGCTTGGAAGGGGGAGGGGCCAAAAACATTCAGTACTTC. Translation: CASSLEGGGAKNIQYF. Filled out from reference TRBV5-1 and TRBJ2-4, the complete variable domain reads KAGVTQTPRYLIKTRGQQVTLSCSPISGHRSVSWYQQTPGQGLQFLFEYFSETQRNKGNFPGRFSGRQFSNSRSEMNVSTLELGDSALYLCASSLEGGGAKNIQYFGAGTRLSVL.

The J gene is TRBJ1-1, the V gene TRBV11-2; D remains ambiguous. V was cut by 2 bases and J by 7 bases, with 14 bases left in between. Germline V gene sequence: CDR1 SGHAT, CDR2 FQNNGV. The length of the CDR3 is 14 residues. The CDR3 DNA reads TGTGCCAGCAGCTTATCTACGGGTATGCTTGAAGCTTTCTTT. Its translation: CASSLSTGMLEAFF.